One and the same sample provided the 23 T cell receptor beta chains below, sequenced in a study of blood T cell repertoires in COVID-19. Sequencing was performed with immunoSEQ multiplex PCR; in TCRdb, only in-frame clones are kept and a portion is missing. The table records roughly 200,000 clones, 75% to 90% of them present only once. Input material: peripheral blood. These receptors came from a man aged 35-49 years with acute or convalescent COVID-19.

The chain couples TRBV14 to TRBJ2-7; TRBD1 agrees at 7 bases. The trim removed 4 bases at V and 1 base at J, leaving 10 bases unmatched. The V gene's germline CDR1 is SGHDN and CDR2 FVKESK. CDR3 length: 16 amino acids. CDR3 nucleotide sequence: TGTGCCAGCAGCCCCGGGCGGAAGACAGGGTCCTACGAGCAGTACTTC. This translates into CASSPGRKTGSYEQYF.

V gene TRBV7-2 combines with J gene TRBJ1-4; 8 positions match TRBD1. Trimming removed 5 bases from V and 4 bases from J; junction bases left unmatched: 9. The CDR3 extends over 16 amino acids. Germline assignment: CDR1 SGHTA and CDR2 FQGNSA. CDR3 sequence (DNA): TGTGCCAGCAGCCCACAGGGGGGGCTCATTAATGAAAAACTGTTTTTT. Its translation is CASSPQGGLINEKLFF.

In its sample, this clone was seen a few times. This chain connects TRBV5-4 to TRBJ1-6, with 8 bases matching TRBD1. The ends lost 0 bases at V and 10 bases at J; junction bases unmatched: 9. The germline CDR1 and CDR2 sequences are SGHNT and YYREEE (reference sequence). The CDR3 sequence is 16 residues long. The CDR3 protein is CASSLVNGQGGSPLHF. The CDR3 nucleotides are TGTGCCAGCAGCTTGGTAAATGGACAGGGAGGATCACCCCTCCACTTT.

The sample holds one count of this clone. This chain links TRBV3-1 (or the pseudogene TRBV3-2) with TRBJ2-7; 9 bases map to TRBD1. The CDR3 consists of 17 residues. After removal of 1 base from V and 5 bases from J, the junction contained 12 bases not matched to a gene. Germline loops: CDR1 LGHDT, CDR2 YNNKEL (reference sequence). The CDR3 DNA reads TGTGCCAGCAGCCAAGCGGGGGACGGGACAGGGCTCGACGAGCAGTACTTC. It translates to CASSQAGDGTGLDEQYF.

The V gene is TRBV7-9, the J gene TRBJ1-2; D remains unclear. Trimming removed 5 bases from V and 1 base from J, with 17 bases in between. This CDR3 comprises 16 residues. In germline, CDR1 is SEHNR, CDR2 FQNEAQ (reference sequence). The DNA of the CDR3 is TGTGCCAGCAGCCCTCGCGGCACGGGAGTTAACTATGGCTACACCTTC. This translates into CASSPRGTGVNYGYTF.

This chain uses TRBV2 with TRBJ1-1, with a tentative D call TRBD1 (6 bases). The V end lost 6 bases, the J end lost 0 bases, and 14 bases lay between the germline ends. Germline loops: CDR1 SNHLY, CDR2 FYNNEI. The CDR3 is made up of 15 amino acids. The chain's CDR3 is CASRRRRTVNTEAFF. For the CDR3, the DNA is TGTGCCAGCAGGAGGAGACGGACAGTGAACACTGAAGCTTTCTTT.

The count of this clone is one. The V and J genes are TRBV19 and TRBJ1-1; 7 bases align to TRBD1. Germline assignment: CDR1 LNHDA and CDR2 SQIVND (reference sequence). The V and J ends lost 7 bases and 1 base, in that order; junction bases with no gene match: 6. This CDR3 has 14 amino acids. CDR3 nucleotides: TGTGCCAGTACCCCACGGACAGGGAACACTGAAGCTTTCTTT. As protein: CASTPRTGNTEAFF.

The rearrangement joins TRBV2 to TRBJ2-5; 7 nucleotides line up with TRBD1. The CDR3 has 14 amino acids. Trimming cost V 3 bases and J 3 bases; bases outside gene matches: 4. Germline-derived CDR1 and CDR2 are SNHLY and FYNNEI. The CDR3 region has the DNA TGTGCCAGCAGTGATGACAGGGACGAAGAGACCCAGTACTTC. This translates into CASSDDRDEETQYF.

V gene TRBV4-2 combines with J gene TRBJ1-4, with 7 positions matching TRBD1. V lost 1 base, J lost 8 bases, and 7 bases stayed unmatched. Germline V gene sequence: CDR1 LGHNA, CDR2 YNFKEQ. The CDR3 runs 15 residues. The CDR3 region is CASSQGDRQLEKLFF. As DNA, the CDR3 is TGTGCCAGCAGCCAAGGGGACAGACAATTAGAAAAACTGTTTTTT.

This clone was observed once. V gene TRBV19 combines with J gene TRBJ1-2, with a possible D match to TRBD1 (5 bases). The CDR3 is made up of 16 amino acids. V gave up 3 bases and J gave up 4 bases, with 18 bases separating them. Germline values: CDR1 LNHDA, CDR2 SQIVND (reference sequence). DNA for the CDR3: TGTGCCAGTAGTATCCTCCGGGACTTCCAGGGCTATGGCTACACCTTC. Amino acids: CASSILRDFQGYGYTF.

V is TRBV7-9 and J is TRBJ1-1, with 7 bases that match TRBD1. V dropped 1 base and J dropped 5; count of bases not matched to a gene: 7. From germline, CDR1 is SEHNR and CDR2 FQNEAQ (reference sequence). This CDR3 contains 15 residues. This CDR3 is CASSLGGSTGTEAFF. The CDR3 DNA follows: TGTGCCAGCAGCTTAGGGGGGTCGACAGGGACTGAAGCTTTCTTT.

This rearrangement joins TRBV27 to TRBJ1-5, with 8 bases matching TRBD1. J gave up 2 bases and V 6 bases, and 3 bases lay outside the gene matches. The CDR3 has 14 amino acids. Germline CDR1 MNHEY, CDR2 SMNVEV (reference sequence). The CDR3 loop reads CASSPGQGNQPQHF. Written as DNA, the CDR3 is TGTGCCAGCAGCCCGGGACAGGGCAATCAGCCCCAGCATTTT.

The J gene is TRBJ1-1, the V gene TRBV7-2; possible D gene TRBD1, 5 bases. Germline CDR1 is SGHTA and CDR2 is FQGNSA. Trimming stripped 8 bases from V and 6 bases from J, with 22 bases between. The CDR3 covers 15 residues. The CDR3 DNA sequence: TGTGCCAGCGGATATCCCGACAGATTTAACCCTGAAGCTTTCTTT. Amino acids: CASGYPDRFNPEAFF.

V is TRBV18 and J is TRBJ2-7; TRBD2 agrees at 15 bases. V lost 4 bases, J lost 0 bases, and 4 bases stayed unmatched. Germline V lookup: CDR1 KGHSH, CDR2 LQKENI. This CDR3 is 17 amino acids long. Here the CDR3 reads CASSLGLAGGSSYEQYF. The CDR3 DNA reads as TGTGCCAGCTCACTCGGACTAGCGGGAGGGAGCTCCTACGAGCAGTACTTC.

The chain carries TRBV2 and TRBJ1-5; D is ambiguous. The germline V gene has CDR1 SNHLY and CDR2 FYNNEI. V dropped 1 base and J dropped 0 bases, with 10 bases sitting between them. The CDR3 runs 16 residues. Here the CDR3 DNA reads TGTGCCAGCAGTGAAGGCTGGGCACCTAGCAATCAGCCCCAGCATTTT. It is translated as CASSEGWAPSNQPQHF.

The chain has TRBV7-9 and TRBJ2-1; 11 bases line up with TRBD2. Looked up from germline, CDR1 is SEHNR and CDR2 is FQNEAQ (reference sequence). This CDR3 contains 14 residues. V trimming: 9 bases; J trimming: 8 bases; junction bases outside the gene matches: 9. CDR3 residues: CASSRGLADDEQFF. The CDR3 coding sequence is TGTGCCAGTTCTAGGGGACTAGCGGACGATGAGCAGTTCTTC.

This chain joins TRBV30 and TRBJ1-1; maybe TRBD1 (6 bases). The V gene lost 0 bases and the J gene lost 7 bases, with 9 bases spanning the gap. Per the germline V gene, CDR1 is GTSNPN and CDR2 is SVGIG (reference sequence). This CDR3 is 12 amino acids long. The CDR3: CAWSVQGGEAFF. CDR3 nucleotides: TGTGCCTGGAGTGTACAGGGTGGTGAAGCTTTCTTT.

This chain links TRBV5-4 with TRBJ1-4, with 8 nucleotides matching TRBD1. Germline CDR1 reads SGHNT; CDR2 reads YYREEE (reference sequence). This CDR3 is built from 14 residues. V was pared by 2 bases and J by 3 bases, with 0 bases of the junction left unmatched. The DNA for the CDR3 is TGTGCCAGCAGCTTACAGGGGGCTAATGAAAAACTGTTTTTT. Protein sequence: CASSLQGANEKLFF.

The chain carries TRBV6-5 and TRBJ1-5; D may be TRBD1 (5 bases). This CDR3 has 11 residues. CDR1 MNHEY and CDR2 SVGAGI come from the germline V gene. Between the trimmed V and J ends, which lost 10 bases and 1 base, there was a span of 5 bases. The CDR3 DNA reads as TGTGCCACAGGGAGCAATCAGCCCCAGCATTTT. Its protein is CATGSNQPQHF.

J is TRBJ2-7 and V is TRBV9; D remains ambiguous. CDR3 length equals 15 residues. Looked up from germline, CDR1 is SGDLS and CDR2 is YYNGEE. V was trimmed by 1 base and J by 0 bases, leaving 11 bases between them. CDR3 in amino acids: CASSVSNGVSYEQYF. The CDR3 DNA follows: TGTGCCAGCAGCGTAAGTAACGGAGTCTCCTACGAGCAGTACTTC.

The V and J genes are TRBV6-5 and TRBJ1-6; a possible D gene is TRBD1 (6 bases). The CDR3 is 15 amino acids. Germline V gene data show CDR1 as MNHEY and CDR2 as SVGAGI. Trimming stripped 2 bases from V and 10 bases from J, with 15 bases between. CDR3 loop: CASSYSRQARSPLHF. As DNA, the CDR3 is TGTGCCAGCAGTTACAGCCGACAGGCCCGCTCACCCCTCCACTTT.

Remarks on this clone: Sequence at one end of the junction differs from germline and may be a read error. V and J are TRBV3-1 (or the pseudogene TRBV3-2) and TRBJ2-5, with 7 bases identical to TRBD2. Looked up from germline, CDR1 is LGHDT and CDR2 is YNNKEL (reference sequence). This CDR3 spans 14 amino acids. CDR3 loop: CASSQDGGGASRDF. The CDR3 DNA reads TGTGCCAGCAGCCAAGATGGGGGAGGGGCTAGCCGGGACTTC.

The chain uses TRBV11-2 and TRBJ2-1, with 14 nucleotides matching TRBD2. V was clipped by 5 bases and J by 8 bases; unmatched bases: 5. In germline, CDR1 is SGHAT, CDR2 FQNNGV. This CDR3 has 15 amino acids. This CDR3 is CASSKGTSGSDEQFF. The CDR3 region has the DNA TGTGCCAGCAGCAAAGGGACTAGCGGGAGCGATGAGCAGTTCTTC.